The source of this T cell receptor (beta chain) is a study of T cells after posttransplantation cyclophosphamide. Profiled with immunoSEQ multiplex PCR; TCRdb holds only in-frame clones, not every one. Here the sample spans roughly 20,000 clones, roughly 98% being singletons. This related bone marrow graft donor gave peripheral blood on the day of marrow donation. Trimming cost V 4 bases and J 9 bases, with 9 bases left between them. CDR3 size: 11 residues. In germline, CDR1 is SEHNR, CDR2 FQNEAQ (reference sequence). The sequencing input was naive CD8+ T cells sorted from PBMCs. The TCR originated in a man aged 35 to 55 in good health, CMV-negative, and a related stem cell transplant donor. The V and J genes are TRBV7-9 and TRBJ1-1, with a weak D call TRBD1 (6 bases). CDR3 region: CASSYDRKAFF. The CDR3 region has the DNA TGTGCCAGCAGCTACGACAGGAAAGCTTTCTTT.